These 31 T cell receptor beta chains originate from one sample sequenced in a study of cytomegalovirus exposure and HLA in healthy donors. 13 Jbeta primers and 60 Vbeta primers were used for the PCR. Sequenced by immunoSEQ multiplex PCR; TCRdb stores in-frame clones only, minus some. The sample includes some 180,000 clones, approximately 80% of them seen just once. The sample was PBMCs. These receptors all come from a woman aged 25 to 39 in good health and CMV-seropositive.

This clone appeared a single time. The chain couples TRBV4-1 to TRBJ2-5; D may be TRBD2 (5 bases). The germline gives CDR1 MGHRA, CDR2 YSYEKL. The CDR3 totals 15 residues. Trimming left V 3 bases short and J 5 bases short, with 16 bases between. The CDR3 loop reads CASSHGGEGEETQYF. CDR3 bases: TGCGCCAGCAGCCATGGTGGAGAGGGAGAGGAGACCCAGTACTTC.

This clone is a singleton in its sample. The chain carries TRBV7-9 and TRBJ2-1, with 9 bases fitting TRBD2. This CDR3 comprises 15 residues. The germline CDR1 and CDR2 sequences are SEHNR and FQNEAQ (reference sequence). With V trimmed by 5 bases and J by 4 bases, 6 bases remained unmatched. CDR3 coding DNA: TGTGCCAGCAGCCCGAGCGGGAGGCGATACAATGAGCAGTTCTTC. It codes for CASSPSGRRYNEQFF.

The chain's CDR3 is CASSGWLRTDTQYF. CDR3 bases: TGTGCCAGCAGTGGGTGGCTTCGCACAGATACGCAGTATTTT. The chain links TRBV2 to TRBJ2-3, with D uncertain. CDR1 SNHLY and CDR2 FYNNEI come from the germline V gene. Deletions cut 4 bases from V and 1 base from J, with 9 bases between. The CDR3 sequence is 14 residues long.

The chain combines TRBV7-2 with TRBJ2-3, with TRBD2 identical over 7 bases. Germline V lookup: CDR1 SGHTA, CDR2 FQGNSA. This CDR3 is built from 16 residues. V gave up 5 bases and J gave up 0 bases; unmatched junction bases: 8. Written as DNA, the CDR3 is TGTGCCAGCAGCACTCAAGCGGGGACGAGCACAGATACGCAGTATTTT. Amino acids: CASSTQAGTSTDTQYF.

The gene calls are TRBV9 and TRBJ1-1; D not resolved. The germline V and J ends were trimmed by 0 bases and 4 bases, with 10 bases remaining between them. This CDR3 region has 14 residues. CDR1 is SGDLS and CDR2 is YYNGEE in the germline V gene. The CDR3 coding sequence is TGTGCCAGCAGCGTAGCGGGGTACGGCACTGAAGCTTTCTTT. The encoded protein is CASSVAGYGTEAFF.

The gene calls are TRBV25-1 and TRBJ2-3; perhaps TRBD1 as D (5 bases). Germline CDR1 is MGHDK and CDR2 is SYGVNS. The CDR3 is made up of 13 amino acids. V was shortened by 2 bases and J by 7 bases, with 10 bases between the two germline ends. In DNA form, the CDR3 reads TGTGCCAGCAGTGAAATTCCAGGGAATACGCAGTATTTT. It translates to CASSEIPGNTQYF.

The chain joins TRBV7-6 to TRBJ2-7; 9 bases are a match to TRBD1. Germline V CDR1 and CDR2: SGHVS, FNYEAQ. V lost 2 bases and J lost 7; bases outside the gene matches: 12. The CDR3 has 16 amino acids. The CDR3 region is CASSLTPTGGQREQYF. CDR3 nucleotides: TGTGCCAGCAGCTTAACCCCCACAGGGGGCCAACGGGAGCAGTACTTC. The full variable domain, rest sourced from reference TRBV7-6 and TRBJ2-7, is GAGVSQSPRYKVTKRGQDVALRCDPISGHVSLYWYRQALGQGPEFLTYFNYEAQQDKSGLPNDRFSAERPEGSISTLTIQRTEQRDSAMYRCASSLTPTGGQREQYFGPGTRLTVT.

This chain joins TRBV7-2 and TRBJ1-2; D gene unclear. CDR1 and CDR2 (germline): SGHTA, FQGNSA. The length of the CDR3 is 13 residues. The V and J ends lost 6 bases and 10 bases respectively, with 18 bases between them. CDR3 in DNA: TGTGCCAGCAGTTACGACAACGCTCTACCCTACACCTTC. It yields the protein CASSYDNALPYTF.

The J gene is TRBJ2-3, the V gene TRBV2; TRBD2 aligns across 7 bases. The CDR3 is made up of 15 amino acids. V shed 5 bases and J 0 bases; nucleotides not matched to a gene: 5. Looked up from germline, CDR1 is SNHLY and CDR2 is FYNNEI. Written as DNA, the CDR3 is TGTGCCAGCAGTCCAATGACTAGCAGCACAGATACGCAGTATTTT. The encoded protein is CASSPMTSSTDTQYF.

The rearrangement joins TRBV7-9 to TRBJ2-5, with D possibly matching TRBD1 (6 bases). Trimming shortened V by 3 bases and J by 5 bases, and 13 bases separated the two germline ends. The CDR3 loop spans 14 amino acids. In germline, CDR1 is SEHNR, CDR2 FQNEAQ (reference sequence). CDR3 loop: CASSFVKRGETQYF. The DNA of the CDR3 is TGTGCCAGCAGCTTTGTTAAGAGGGGGGAGACCCAGTACTTC.

The chain employs TRBV7-2 and TRBJ2-7; TRBD2 aligns across 10 bases. In germline, CDR1 is SGHTA, CDR2 FQGNSA. The CDR3 runs to 16 residues. The ends lost 0 bases at V and 2 bases at J; junction bases unmatched: 4. DNA for the CDR3: TGTGCCAGCAGCTTAGCACGAGCGGGAGGGCCCTACGAGCAGTACTTC. Residues: CASSLARAGGPYEQYF.

This chain uses TRBV19 with TRBJ2-7; perhaps TRBD2 as D (5 bases). The germline V gene has CDR1 LNHDA and CDR2 SQIVND (reference sequence). The V gene lost 5 bases and the J gene lost 0 bases, with 14 bases spanning the gap. This CDR3 has 15 residues. CDR3 amino acids: CASSWGVHRSYEQYF. DNA of the CDR3: TGTGCCAGTAGTTGGGGAGTACATCGCTCCTACGAGCAGTACTTC.

This clone has just a few counts. The chain has TRBV19 and TRBJ2-1; TRBD2 matches at 16 bases. The CDR3 runs 15 residues. Losses at the gene ends were 3 bases for V and 12 bases for J; bases not matched to a gene: 5. CDR1 is LNHDA and CDR2 is SQIVND in the germline V gene (reference sequence). DNA of the CDR3: TGTGCCAGTAGTATGGGGACTAGCGGGGGGGCGGGGCAGTTCTTC. Its protein is CASSMGTSGGAGQFF.

The chain recombines TRBV5-4 with TRBJ2-5, with 10 bases that match TRBD2. The germline CDR1 and CDR2 sequences are SGHNT and YYREEE (reference sequence). The CDR3 runs to 16 residues. The trim removed 4 bases at V and 5 bases at J, leaving 11 bases unmatched. CDR3 nucleotides: TGTGCCAGCAGCCAGGATTTCAGCGGGGGGGCGGAGACCCAGTACTTC. Translation: CASSQDFSGGAETQYF.

This clone was found once. The chain couples TRBV5-1 to TRBJ2-3; 9 bases line up with TRBD2. CDR1 is SGHRS and CDR2 is YFSETQ in the germline V gene. CDR3 length equals 14 residues. Trimming took 4 bases from V and 4 from J; bases not matched to a gene: 4. Written as DNA, the CDR3 is TGCGCCAGCAGCACGGGACTAGCAGCAGATACGCAGTATTTT. Its translation: CASSTGLAADTQYF.

The chain employs TRBV28 and TRBJ1-4; tentatively, D is TRBD1 (5 bases). The CDR3 runs 15 residues. Trimming took off 3 bases at V and 6 bases at J, with 14 bases between the two ends. The germline gives CDR1 MDHEN, CDR2 SYDVKM. The CDR3 DNA reads as TGTGCCAGCAGTTTCGACAGTCGGGGGGATGAAAAACTGTTTTTT. Protein sequence: CASSFDSRGDEKLFF.

CDR3 amino acids: CASSIGQGANTEAFF. The CDR3 nucleotides read TGTGCCAGTAGTATAGGACAGGGCGCGAACACTGAAGCTTTCTTT. The V and J genes are TRBV19 and TRBJ1-1; TRBD1 matches at 7 bases. CDR3 length: 15 residues. The V and J ends lost 1 base and 1 base, in that order; junction bases with no gene match: 3. CDR1 is LNHDA, CDR2 SQIVND, per germline (reference sequence).

The J gene is TRBJ2-2, the V gene TRBV7-6; D remains unclear. The V gene lost 5 bases and the J gene lost 4 bases, with 11 bases spanning the gap. Germline V gene sequence: CDR1 SGHVS, CDR2 FNYEAQ. This CDR3 region has 14 residues. In nucleotides, the CDR3 is TGTGCCAGCAGCCCCTACAGTGGCACCGGGGAGCTGTTTTTT. Amino acids: CASSPYSGTGELFF.

The chain joins TRBV9 to TRBJ2-1; D is perhaps TRBD2 (6 bases). Germline values: CDR1 SGDLS, CDR2 YYNGEE. The CDR3 spans 17 residues. The V end was cut by 4 bases, the J end by 2 bases, with 19 bases between. Here the CDR3 reads CASSPTLALLPYNEQFF. CDR3 DNA sequence: TGTGCCAGCAGCCCAACACTAGCCCTGCTTCCCTACAATGAGCAGTTCTTC.

A few counts support this clone. J is TRBJ2-1 and V is TRBV7-2; no clear D gene. Per germline, CDR1 SGHTA and CDR2 FQGNSA. Trimming left V 2 bases short and J 5 bases short, with 13 bases between. This CDR3 has 15 amino acids. The CDR3: CASSLSPPNNNEQFF. DNA for the CDR3: TGTGCCAGCAGCTTAAGCCCACCTAATAACAATGAGCAGTTCTTC.

This chain links TRBV5-5 with TRBJ1-3; D possibly corresponds to TRBD1 (5 bases). The CDR3 is made up of 15 amino acids. Germline V CDR1 and CDR2: SGHKS, YYEKEE (reference sequence). Trimming removed 1 base from V and 2 bases from J, with 10 bases in between. The CDR3 sequence is CASSLRGEAGNTIYF. In DNA, the CDR3 is TGTGCCAGCAGCTTGCGGGGGGAAGCTGGAAACACCATATATTTT.

J is TRBJ2-2 and V is TRBV6-6; weak D call: TRBD1 (5 bases). Deletions cut 5 bases from V and 0 bases from J, with 13 bases between. This CDR3 is built from 16 residues. Germline loops: CDR1 MNHNY, CDR2 SVGAGI (reference sequence). The CDR3 coding sequence is TGTGCCAGCAGTAGTGGACACCGATCGAACACCGGGGAGCTGTTTTTT. This sequence encodes CASSSGHRSNTGELFF.

The genes are TRBV6-4 and TRBJ2-3, with 7 bases matching TRBD2. V shed 5 bases and J 2 bases; nucleotides not matched to a gene: 4. CDR3 length: 14 amino acids. The germline V gene has CDR1 MRHNA and CDR2 SNTAGT. The DNA for the CDR3 is TGTGCCAGCAGTCGGGACTACAACACAGATACGCAGTATTTT. The encoded protein is CASSRDYNTDTQYF.

This clone was observed at least ten times. This chain uses TRBV2 with TRBJ1-1; tentatively, D is TRBD1 (6 bases). Germline V gene sequence: CDR1 SNHLY, CDR2 FYNNEI. V was pared by 2 bases and J by 1 base, with 11 bases between. This CDR3 contains 15 residues. CDR3 sequence: CASSENRAANTEAFF. DNA for the CDR3: TGTGCCAGCAGTGAAAACAGGGCTGCGAACACTGAAGCTTTCTTT.

The chain carries TRBV6-5 and TRBJ1-1; unclear D gene. Trimming shortened V by 2 bases and J by 0 bases, and 10 bases separated the two germline ends. Per the germline V gene, CDR1 is MNHEY and CDR2 is SVGAGI. The CDR3 is 15 residues long. CDR3 sequence: CASSYRRNMNTEAFF. CDR3 sequence (DNA): TGTGCCAGCAGTTACAGGAGAAACATGAACACTGAAGCTTTCTTT.

The chain combines TRBV28 with TRBJ2-1; 7 positions agree with TRBD1. The CDR3 loop spans 14 amino acids. The germline gives CDR1 MDHEN, CDR2 SYDVKM. J lost 8 bases, V lost 3 bases, and 7 bases had no gene match. CDR3 protein: CASSLSGQSHEQFF. Written as DNA, the CDR3 is TGTGCCAGCAGTTTGTCGGGACAGAGCCATGAGCAGTTCTTC.

This chain uses TRBV11-3 with TRBJ2-7, with D perhaps TRBD2 (7 bases). V lost 5 bases and J lost 3, with 14 bases in between. The germline V gene encodes CDR1 SGHNT and CDR2 YENEEA. There are 14 residues in the CDR3. As DNA, the CDR3 is TGTGCCAGCAGCAAAGGGGGGGATAGCTACGAGCAGTACTTC. Its translation: CASSKGGDSYEQYF. The whole variable domain, filled in from reference TRBV11-3 and TRBJ2-7, reads EAGVVQSPRYKIIEKKQPVAFWCNPISGHNTLYWYLQNLGQGPELLIRYENEEAVDDSQLPKDRFSAERLKGVDSTLKIQPAELGDSAVYLCASSKGGDSYEQYFGPGTRLTVT.

This chain links TRBV4-3 with TRBJ2-1, with 10 bases matching TRBD2. Germline V CDR1 and CDR2: LGHNA, YSLEER. The CDR3 is 16 residues long. V lost 3 bases to trimming and J lost 0 bases; unmatched junction nucleotides: 2. CDR3: CASSQASGGSYNEQFF. The CDR3 region has the DNA TGCGCCAGCAGCCAGGCTAGCGGGGGCTCCTACAATGAGCAGTTCTTC.

This chain joins TRBV29-1 and TRBJ2-2, with a possible D match to TRBD1 (6 bases). The CDR3 totals 13 residues. Germline values: CDR1 SQVTM, CDR2 ANQGSEA. The CDR3 DNA reads as TGCAACGTGGCCACAGGGAGAACCGGGGAGCTGTTTTTT. Translated, it gives CNVATGRTGELFF.

The V and J genes are TRBV5-4 and TRBJ1-2; 7 nucleotides line up with TRBD1. The V gene end was trimmed by 2 bases and the J gene end by 6 bases; junction bases not matched to a gene: 7. CDR3 length: 14 amino acids. Germline CDR1 and CDR2: SGHNT and YYREEE (reference sequence). The CDR3: CASSFYGTDDGYTF. CDR3 nucleotide sequence: TGTGCCAGCAGCTTTTATGGGACAGATGATGGCTACACCTTC. Full variable domain (rest looked up from reference TRBV5-4 and TRBJ1-2): ETGVTQSPTHLIKTRGQQVTLRCSSQSGHNTVSWYQQALGQGPQFIFQYYREEENGRGNFPPRFSGLQFPNYSSELNVNALELDDSALYLCASSFYGTDDGYTFGSGTRLTVV.

The rearrangement uses TRBV6-5 and TRBJ1-6, with D unclear. V was clipped by 5 bases and J by 3 bases, with 8 bases between them. Per germline, CDR1 MNHEY and CDR2 SVGAGI. This CDR3 is 14 amino acids long. The CDR3 loop reads CASSPHGYNSPLHF. DNA of the CDR3: TGTGCCAGCAGTCCGCACGGCTATAATTCACCCCTCCACTTT.